What follows are 22 T cell receptor beta chains derived from one specimen sequenced in a study of blood T cells in healthy people across ages. A sample-barcoded 5' primer and a J-beta primer mix were used in a second PCR of about 7 to 12 cycles. In TCRdb, the 5' RACE reads were re-called with MiXCR into one record per CDR3 protein. Among 650,000 to 800,000 distinct CDR3 sequences listed, roughly half were seen once. The specimen sequenced was blood. These receptors came from a woman of 80 years or more in good health.

V gene TRBV14 combines with J gene TRBJ2-7; 7 bases are shared with TRBD2. The CDR3 length is 17 residues. J was trimmed by 6 bases and V by 0 bases; bases with no gene match: 14. CDR1 is SGHDN and CDR2 is FVKESK in the germline V gene. CDR3 DNA: TGTGCCAGCAGCCAAGAAACGGGACTACCCTTACGAAGCGAGCAGTACTTC. It specifies CASSQETGLPLRSEQYF.

The chain has TRBV5-1 and TRBJ2-1; the match to TRBD2 covers 9 bases. Germline CDR1 is SGHRS and CDR2 is YFSETQ. After removal of 0 bases from V and 4 bases from J, the junction contained 2 bases not matched to a gene. The CDR3 is 15 residues long. The CDR3 DNA follows: TGCGCCAGCAGCTTGGATAGCGGGGGATACAATGAGCAGTTCTTC. It encodes CASSLDSGGYNEQFF.

In regard to this clonotype: The junction departs from germline at one end; a sequencing error may be responsible. The rearrangement joins TRBV7-9 to TRBJ1-1; D unresolved. Germline CDR1 is SEHNR and CDR2 is FQNEAQ (reference sequence). The CDR3 covers 16 residues. CDR3 loop: CTSSDLNRAANTEAFF. CDR3 nucleotides: TGTACCAGCAGCGATCTTAATAGGGCGGCGAACACTGAAGCTTTTTTT. Full variable domain (outside the CDR3, taken from reference TRBV7-9 and TRBJ1-1): DTGVSQNPRHKITKRGQNVTFRCDPISEHNRLYWYRQTLGQGPEFLTYFQNEAQLEKSRLLSDRFSAERPKGSFSTLEIQRTEQGDSAMYLCTSSDLNRAANTEAFFGQGTRLTVV.

V is TRBV12-3 or TRBV12-4 and J is TRBJ1-2, with a weak D call TRBD1 (6 bases). The ends were cut back, 2 bases at V and 4 bases at J, with 20 bases in the middle. CDR3 length: 17 amino acids. This CDR3 is CASSLLRDTRFLYGYTF. DNA of the CDR3: TGTGCCAGCAGTTTATTAAGGGACACCCGTTTTCTCTATGGCTACACCTTC.

The sample holds many counts of this clonotype. The CDR3 bases are TGCGCCAGCAGCCAAGTAAGGCGGTTGAATGAGCAGTTCTTC. Protein product: CASSQVRRLNEQFF. The V and J genes are TRBV4-1 and TRBJ2-1, with unresolved D. The CDR3 has 14 residues. CDR1 and CDR2 (germline): MGHRA, YSYEKL. Trimming stripped 1 base from V and 7 bases from J, with 11 bases between.

Ten or more counts support this clonotype. The chain joins TRBV6-5 to TRBJ2-3, with 7 nucleotides matching TRBD1. Per the germline V gene, CDR1 is MNHEY and CDR2 is SVGAGI. The V gene end was trimmed by 4 bases and the J gene end by 14 bases; junction bases not matched to a gene: 3. This CDR3 is 10 amino acids long. CDR3 amino acids: CASSSDRVYF. CDR3 nucleotides: TGTGCCAGCAGTTCAGACAGGGTGTATTTT.

J is TRBJ2-5 and V is TRBV20-1; D remains ambiguous. With the DNA end fitting TRBJ2-4 better, the J assignment may be wrong. There are 15 residues in the CDR3. Germline values: CDR1 DFQATT, CDR2 SNEGSKA (reference sequence). DNA for the CDR3: TGCAGTACCTCGCTCAGACATTTAGCCAAAAACATTCAGTACTTC. Translation: CSTSLRHLAKNIQYF.

This clonotype was counted at least ten times. CDR3: CASSYLRLAGSTDTQYF. CDR3 DNA: TGTGCCAGCAGTTACTTGCGCCTAGCAGGTTCCACAGATACGCAGTATTTT. The chain employs TRBV6-2 or TRBV6-3 and TRBJ2-3, with D possibly matching TRBD2 (5 bases). Trimming cost V 1 base and J 2 bases, with 16 bases left between them. The CDR3 is 17 amino acids. From germline, CDR1 is MNHEY and CDR2 SVGEGT.

With respect to this clonotype: It may be a read error: a sequence one base away is much more abundant. The gene calls are TRBV20-1 and TRBJ2-1, with 7 nucleotides matching TRBD2. The CDR3 loop spans 16 amino acids. Germline-derived CDR1 and CDR2 are DFQATT and SNEGSKA (reference sequence). Trimming removed 7 bases from V and 8 bases from J; junction bases left unmatched: 20. CDR3: CSVPPGGTTSTYEQFF. CDR3 nucleotides: TGCAGTGTCCCCCCTGGCGGGACTACCTCTACCTATGAGCAGTTCTTC.

The V call is TRBV7-9, the J call TRBJ1-4; D gene ambiguous. The CDR3 is 12 residues long. With 1 base removed from V and 14 bases from J, the gap between germline ends came to 11 bases. Germline V gene lookup returns CDR1 SEHNR and CDR2 FQNEAQ (reference sequence). The CDR3 here is CASSLEASRLFF. CDR3 bases: TGTGCCAGCAGCTTAGAGGCCAGTCGGCTGTTTTTT.

This clonotype was seen repeatedly, ten times or more. V gene TRBV5-6 combines with J gene TRBJ2-3, with D unclear. V lost 1 base and J lost 0, with 12 bases in between. This CDR3 is 16 amino acids long. In germline, CDR1 is SGHDT, CDR2 YYEEEE. The CDR3, as DNA: TGTGCCAGCAGCTTGTATGGTCTTTCTAGCACAGATACGCAGTATTTT. Translation: CASSLYGLSSTDTQYF.

This clonotype was counted a few times. This sequence joins TRBV5-1 and TRBJ2-6; D is undetermined. Germline CDR1 and CDR2: SGHRS and YFSETQ. V lost 4 bases to trimming and J lost 2 bases, with 13 bases between them. CDR3 size: 16 residues. The CDR3 loop is CASSPGWRTGANVLTF. CDR3 nucleotide sequence: TGCGCCAGCAGCCCCGGGTGGCGTACTGGGGCCAACGTCCTGACTTTC.

The chain is built from TRBV3-1 and TRBJ1-2, with 7 positions matching TRBD1. The J segment lost 1 base and the V segment lost 0 bases, leaving 5 bases of the junction unmatched. CDR3 length: 16 amino acids. CDR1 is LGHDT, CDR2 YNNKEL, per germline (reference sequence). CDR3 DNA sequence: TGTGCCAGCAGCCAAGATGGGGGACAGCGTAACTATGGCTACACCTTC. Translated: CASSQDGGQRNYGYTF.

At least ten counts were recorded for this clonotype. This chain links TRBV11-2 with TRBJ1-2, with D uncertain. Trimming pared 1 base from V and 8 bases from J, leaving 14 bases between. The CDR3 loop spans 14 amino acids. CDR1 and CDR2 from the germline V gene are SGHAT and FQNNGV. The CDR3 nucleotides are TGTGCCAGCAGCTTAGTTCCCCCGGTTGTCGGCTACACCTTC. Protein sequence: CASSLVPPVVGYTF.

This rearrangement joins TRBV6-2 or TRBV6-3 to TRBJ2-3; possibly TRBD2 for D (7 bases). Germline V CDR1 and CDR2: MNHEY, SVGEGT. CDR3 length: 14 amino acids. Trimming removed 6 bases at V and 8 bases at J, with 18 bases between. The CDR3 loop is CASRKTGERGTQYF. For the CDR3, the DNA is TGTGCCAGCAGAAAGACAGGAGAGCGGGGTACGCAGTATTTT.

Comment on this clonotype: A read error may explain this, as a much larger clone is one base away. CDR3 DNA sequence: TGTGCCAGCAGTTTAGCGGGAGGATTGTCCTACAATGAGCAGTACTTC. Amino acid sequence: CASSLAGGLSYNEQYF. This chain links TRBV7-3 with TRBJ2-1, with 10 positions matching TRBD2. The closer fit of TRBJ2-7 to the DNA end suggests the J call may be wrong. Germline lookup yields CDR1 SGHTA and CDR2 FQGTGA. The CDR3 extends over 16 amino acids.

This clonotype was detected only a few times. V and J are TRBV24-1 and TRBJ2-3, with 8 bases that match TRBD1. Germline CDR1 and CDR2: KGHDR and SFDVKD. Trimming cost V 4 bases and J 1 base; bases outside gene matches: 3. The length of the CDR3 is 15 residues. CDR3 sequence (DNA): TGTGCCACCAGTGACAGGGGGCGAGGCACAGATACGCAGTATTTT. Translation: CATSDRGRGTDTQYF.

Note on this clonotype: A single base separates this from a much larger clone, so it may be a read error. The V and J genes are TRBV20-1 and TRBJ2-3, with D uncertain. This CDR3 spans 10 amino acids. Trimming took 2 bases from V and 5 from J, leaving 2 bases between them. Germline lookup yields CDR1 DFQATT and CDR2 SNEGSKA (reference sequence). In DNA form, the CDR3 reads TGCAGTGCTAGACAAGATACGCAGTATTTT. This gives the protein CSARQDTQYF.

This clonotype was detected ten times or more. The chain links TRBV29-1 to TRBJ2-1; D gene ambiguous. Trimming shortened V by 1 base and J by 3 bases, and 16 bases separated the two germline ends. The CDR3 spans 16 residues. Germline V CDR1 and CDR2: SQVTM, ANQGSEA. CDR3 in DNA: TGCAGCGTTGAAGGATCCTTCACTACGAACTACAATGAGCAGTTCTTC. Its protein product is CSVEGSFTTNYNEQFF.

This clonotype has just a few counts. This rearrangement joins TRBV29-1 to TRBJ2-2; a possible D gene is TRBD2 (7 bases). V shed 8 bases and J shed 7 bases, with 20 bases lying between them. The length of the CDR3 is 14 residues. The germline V gene encodes CDR1 SQVTM and CDR2 ANQGSEA. The CDR3 nucleotides read TGCAGCCCACGGGGGGCTAGAGAGGACGGGGAGCTGTTTTTT. Encoded protein: CSPRGAREDGELFF.

The table lists this clonotype with many counts. This chain's CDR3 is CASGVEGDTQYF. The CDR3 DNA reads as TGTGCCAGCGGAGTTGAGGGAGATACGCAGTATTTT. The rearrangement links TRBV7-3 to TRBJ2-3; D may be TRBD2 (5 bases). Trimming left V 8 bases short and J 5 bases short, with 11 bases between. Germline loops: CDR1 SGHTA, CDR2 FQGTGA. The CDR3 covers 12 residues.

This clonotype has more than one count but fewer than ten. The chain combines TRBV7-9 with TRBJ2-7; unclear D gene. The CDR3 totals 12 residues. Germline assignment: CDR1 SEHNR and CDR2 FQNEAQ (reference sequence). Trimming pared 5 bases from V and 4 bases from J, leaving 9 bases between. CDR3 bases: TGTGCCAGCAGCACGGACGGGTACGAGCAGTACTTC. The encoded protein is CASSTDGYEQYF.